The sequence of this TCR beta chain was determined in a study of human T cells and chemical hapten exposure. Study processing details: The median was approximately 89,000 TCRs per sample, ranging roughly 20,000 to 690,600. TCRdb itself ran the RACE reads through MiXCR, one entry per CDR3 protein. The V and J calls and clone size come from TCRdb's table, not from the authors' own analysis. The table lists some 84,000 distinct CDR3 sequences, 10% of them singletons. CDR1 and CDR2 (germline): MNHEY, SMNVEV (reference sequence). The ends lost 5 bases at V and 9 bases at J; junction bases unmatched: 16. The CDR3 covers 17 residues. This clonotype was picked up a small number of times. Time point in this sample: patch test 2, 6 weeks after DPC sensitization. The sample's treatment: therapeutic diphenylcyclopropenone sensitization with weekly scalp DPC.

This receptor was obtained from a woman aged 50 to 60 with alopecia areata. Some clones in this sample may be carry-over from other donors' samples. The V gene is TRBV27, the J gene TRBJ1-6; 7 nucleotides align to TRBD1. Source: whole blood, taken in connection with sensitization to the hapten diphenylcyclopropenone (DPC). DNA of the CDR3: TGTGCCAGCAGTCCACAGGGACAGCTTATCGTGGGTTCACCCCTCCACTTT. Its protein product is CASSPQGQLIVGSPLHF.